This entry is about one T cell receptor beta chain. This specimen comes from a study of human T cells and chemical hapten exposure. For the study at large: Diphenylcyclopropenone was administered weekly to the scalp of patients throughout the approximately 23-week study.

The germline V gene encodes CDR1 KGHSH and CDR2 LQKENI. Trimming removed 6 bases at V and 5 bases at J, with 11 bases between. This CDR3 comprises 12 residues. Individual cDNA molecules (in the library) carried attached unique molecular identifiers. Each CDR3 protein is one row after TCRdb ran MiXCR on the RACE reads. This table holds about 120,000 distinct CDR3 sequences, approximately 13% found once. The sample's time point: pre-sensitization, week 0. Treatment in this sample: therapeutic diphenylcyclopropenone sensitization with weekly scalp DPC. Sample donors consisted of patients with alopecia, aged 18 to 70 years, who were suitable for DPC.

The V gene is TRBV18, the J gene TRBJ2-7, with D perhaps TRBD2 (6 bases). The TCR sequence derives from a woman between 18 and 29 years old with alopecia areata. Some clones in this sample may be carry-over from other donors' samples. The sequences come from whole blood, collected in connection with sensitization to the hapten diphenylcyclopropenone (DPC). The CDR3 DNA follows: TGTGCCAGCTCGCTCCGGAGGGACGAGCAGTACTTC. Its translation is CASSLRRDEQYF.